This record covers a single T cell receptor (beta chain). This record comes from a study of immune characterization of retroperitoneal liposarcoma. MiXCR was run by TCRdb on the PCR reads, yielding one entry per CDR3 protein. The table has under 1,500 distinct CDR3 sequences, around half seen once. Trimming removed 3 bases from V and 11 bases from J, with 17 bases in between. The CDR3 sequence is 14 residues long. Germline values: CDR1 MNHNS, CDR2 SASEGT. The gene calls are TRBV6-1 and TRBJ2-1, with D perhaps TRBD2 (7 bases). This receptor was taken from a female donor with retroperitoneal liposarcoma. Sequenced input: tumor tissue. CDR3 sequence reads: CASSDRGASVKQFF. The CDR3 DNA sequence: TGTGCCAGCAGTGATCGGGGGGCCAGCGTTAAGCAGTTCTTC.